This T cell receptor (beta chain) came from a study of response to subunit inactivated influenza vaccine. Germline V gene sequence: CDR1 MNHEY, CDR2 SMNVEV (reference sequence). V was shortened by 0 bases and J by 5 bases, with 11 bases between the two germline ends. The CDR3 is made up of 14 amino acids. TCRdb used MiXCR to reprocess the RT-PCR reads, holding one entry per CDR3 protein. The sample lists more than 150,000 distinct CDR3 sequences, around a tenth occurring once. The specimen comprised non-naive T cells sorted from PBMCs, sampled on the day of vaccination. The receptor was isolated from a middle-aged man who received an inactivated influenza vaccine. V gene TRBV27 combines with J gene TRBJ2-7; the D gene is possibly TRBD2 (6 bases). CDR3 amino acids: CASSLSLGSNEQYF. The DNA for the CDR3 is TGTGCCAGCAGTTTATCGCTCGGGAGCAACGAGCAGTACTTC.